A single sample is the source of the 10 T cell receptor beta chains below, sequenced in a study of T cells in Graves' hyperthyroidism and ophthalmopathy. TCR beta CDR3 regions were amplified from RNA. First-round RT-PCR with HTBI primers amplified the TCR CDR3 region. TCRdb called the multiplex PCR reads again in MiXCR, with one record for every CDR3 protein. The sample records about 360,000 distinct CDR3 sequences, roughly 25% being singletons. The sequenced sample consisted of blood. These receptor sequences come from a man aged 45-60 years with Graves' hyperthyroidism.

This clonotype has ten or more counts. The chain recombines TRBV20-1 with TRBJ2-3, with 8 bases aligning to TRBD1. Germline CDR1 reads DFQATT; CDR2 reads SNEGSKA (reference sequence). J gave up 4 bases and V 8 bases, and 5 bases lay outside the gene matches. The CDR3 consists of 12 residues. Written as DNA, the CDR3 is TGCAGTTTCAGGGGGCTATCAGATACGCAGTATTTT. Translating it yields CSFRGLSDTQYF.

At least ten counts were recorded for this clonotype. CDR3 nucleotide sequence: TGTGCCAGCAGCTCCCACCCCACCTACGAGCAGTACTTC. It yields the protein CASSSHPTYEQYF. The genes are TRBV7-8 and TRBJ2-7; D not certain. Per germline, CDR1 SGHVS and CDR2 FQNEAQ. This CDR3 has 13 residues. The V gene lost 4 bases and the J gene lost 2 bases, with 9 bases spanning the gap.

This clonotype was seen more than once but under ten times. This chain connects TRBV5-1 to TRBJ2-2; D is unresolved. Per the germline V gene, CDR1 is SGHRS and CDR2 is YFSETQ. Trimming took off 1 base at V and 3 bases at J, with 10 bases between the two ends. The CDR3 totals 15 residues. The CDR3 is CASSLSLQYTGELFF. The CDR3 DNA reads as TGCGCCAGCAGCTTGAGTTTGCAGTACACCGGGGAGCTGTTTTTT.

V usage is TRBV3-1 and J usage is TRBJ1-2; 11 bases match TRBD1. After removal of 8 bases from V and 8 bases from J, the junction contained 7 bases not matched to a gene. The germline gives CDR1 LGHDT, CDR2 YNNKEL (reference sequence). The CDR3 is made up of 13 amino acids. The CDR3 loop reads CASGTGGGGGYTF. CDR3 in DNA: TGTGCCAGCGGGACAGGGGGAGGCGGAGGCTACACCTTC.

In this sample, this clonotype turned up many times. This chain connects TRBV6-1 to TRBJ2-7, with 9 bases fitting TRBD2. Trimming cost V 5 bases and J 3 bases; bases outside gene matches: 8. This CDR3 region has 15 residues. The germline V gene has CDR1 MNHNS and CDR2 SASEGT. CDR3 region: CASSSPGSGSYEQYF. CDR3 coding DNA: TGTGCCAGCAGTTCCCCGGGTAGCGGGAGCTACGAGCAGTACTTC.

The chain uses TRBV10-3 and TRBJ2-6; either TRBD1 or TRBD2 may supply D (5 bases each). V lost 6 bases, J lost 0 bases, and 15 bases lay in between. This CDR3 comprises 17 residues. From germline, CDR1 is ENHRY and CDR2 SYGVKD. DNA for the CDR3: TGTGCCATCAGCTCGAGGGGCCCTTTCTCTGGGGCCAACGTCCTGACTTTC. Amino acids: CAISSRGPFSGANVLTF.

The sample holds a few counts of this clonotype. This sequence joins TRBV12-5 and TRBJ2-1, with 7 bases matching TRBD2. CDR1 and CDR2 (germline): LGHNT, FRNRAP. The ends lost 0 bases at V and 6 bases at J; junction bases unmatched: 11. The CDR3 loop spans 17 amino acids. CDR3: CASGLVLAPSRANEQFF. The CDR3 nucleotides are TGTGCTAGTGGTTTGGTACTAGCGCCATCCCGTGCCAATGAGCAGTTCTTC.

This clonotype was recorded a few times. The rearrangement uses TRBV6-1 and TRBJ2-7; D might be TRBD1 or TRBD2, each matching 6 bases. The germline V gene encodes CDR1 MNHNS and CDR2 SASEGT. Trimming cost V 2 bases and J 5 bases, with 10 bases left between them. The CDR3 sequence is 13 residues long. The DNA of the CDR3 is TGTGCCAGCAGTGAACTAGGGGGGAACGAGCAGTACTTC. Translation: CASSELGGNEQYF.

V and J are TRBV6-1 and TRBJ2-1; D might be TRBD1 or TRBD2, each matching 7 bases. V was shortened by 2 bases and J by 9 bases, with 11 bases between the two germline ends. This CDR3 spans 13 amino acids. Germline V gene data show CDR1 as MNHNS and CDR2 as SASEGT. CDR3 coding DNA: TGTGCCAGCAGTGAAACAGGGGAGGGTGAGCAGTTCTTC. This translates into CASSETGEGEQFF.

The CDR3 is CASSPRLGEIAPQHF. CDR3 nucleotide sequence: TGTGCCAGCAGTCCAAGGCTTGGGGAAATTGCGCCCCAGCATTTT. V is TRBV28 and J is TRBJ1-5; D remains unclear. Trimming took 5 bases from V and 9 from J, leaving 20 bases between them. The CDR3 is 15 residues long. From germline, CDR1 is MDHEN and CDR2 SYDVKM. The complete variable domain, with remaining parts taken from reference TRBV28 and TRBJ1-5, reads DVKVTQSSRYLVKRTGEKVFLECVQDMDHENMFWYRQDPGLGLRLIYFSYDVKMKEKGDIPEGYSVSREKKERFSLILESASTNQTSMYLCASSPRLGEIAPQHFGDGTRLSIL.